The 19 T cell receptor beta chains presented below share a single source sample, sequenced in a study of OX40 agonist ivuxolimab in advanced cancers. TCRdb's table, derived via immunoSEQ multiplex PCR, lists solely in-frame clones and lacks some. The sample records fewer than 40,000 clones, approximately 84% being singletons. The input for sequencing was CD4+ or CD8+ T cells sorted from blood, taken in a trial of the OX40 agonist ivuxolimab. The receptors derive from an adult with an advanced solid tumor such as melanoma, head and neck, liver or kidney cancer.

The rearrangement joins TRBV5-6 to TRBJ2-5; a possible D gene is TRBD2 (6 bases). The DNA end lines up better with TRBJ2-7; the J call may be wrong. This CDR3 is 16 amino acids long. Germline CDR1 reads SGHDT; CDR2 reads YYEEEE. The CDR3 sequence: CASRPQGGVSSYEQYF. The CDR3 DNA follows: TGTGCCAGCAGACCGCAAGGCGGGGTAAGCTCCTACGAGCAGTACTTC.

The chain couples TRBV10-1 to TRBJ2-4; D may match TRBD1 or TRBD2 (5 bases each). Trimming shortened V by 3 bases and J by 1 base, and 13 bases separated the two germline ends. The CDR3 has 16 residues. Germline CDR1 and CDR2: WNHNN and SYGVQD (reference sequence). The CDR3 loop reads CASSDPSWGAKNIQYF. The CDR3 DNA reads TGCGCCAGCAGTGATCCTAGCTGGGGGGCCAAAAACATTCAGTACTTC.

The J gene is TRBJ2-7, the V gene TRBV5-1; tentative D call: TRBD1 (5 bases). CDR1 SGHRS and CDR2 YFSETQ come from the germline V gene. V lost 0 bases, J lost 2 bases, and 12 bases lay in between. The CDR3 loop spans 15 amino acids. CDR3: CASSLGQGNTYEQYF. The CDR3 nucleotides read TGCGCCAGCAGCTTGGGGCAGGGTAACACCTACGAGCAGTACTTC.

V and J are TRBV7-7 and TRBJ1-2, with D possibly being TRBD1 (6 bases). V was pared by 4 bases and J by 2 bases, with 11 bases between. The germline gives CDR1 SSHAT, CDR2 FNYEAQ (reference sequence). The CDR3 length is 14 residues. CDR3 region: CASSSGVSNYGYTF. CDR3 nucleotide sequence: TGTGCCAGCAGCTCAGGGGTCTCCAACTATGGCTACACCTTC.

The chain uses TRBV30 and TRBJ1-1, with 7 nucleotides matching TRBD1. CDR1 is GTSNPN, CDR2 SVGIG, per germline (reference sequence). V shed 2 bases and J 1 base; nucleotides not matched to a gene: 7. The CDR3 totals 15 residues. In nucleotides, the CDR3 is TGTGCCTGGAGTCCGTGGGACAGAGAGAACACTGAAGCTTTCTTT. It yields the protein CAWSPWDRENTEAFF.

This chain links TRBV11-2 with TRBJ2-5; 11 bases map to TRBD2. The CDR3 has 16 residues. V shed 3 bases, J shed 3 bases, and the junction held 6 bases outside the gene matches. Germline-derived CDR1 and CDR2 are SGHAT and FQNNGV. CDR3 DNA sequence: TGTGCCAGCAGCTTGGGCTATAGCGGGGGGGAAGAGACCCAGTACTTC. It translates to CASSLGYSGGEETQYF. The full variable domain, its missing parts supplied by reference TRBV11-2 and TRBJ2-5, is EAGVAQSPRYKIIEKRQSVAFWCNPISGHATLYWYQQILGQGPKLLIQFQNNGVVDDSQLPKDRFSAERLKGVDSTLKIQPAKLEDSAVYLCASSLGYSGGEETQYFGPGTRLLVL.

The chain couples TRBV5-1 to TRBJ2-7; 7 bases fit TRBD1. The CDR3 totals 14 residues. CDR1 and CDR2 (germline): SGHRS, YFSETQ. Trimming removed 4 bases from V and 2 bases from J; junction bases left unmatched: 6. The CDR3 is CASSAWDRPYEQYF. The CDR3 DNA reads TGCGCCAGCAGCGCTTGGGACAGACCCTACGAGCAGTACTTC.

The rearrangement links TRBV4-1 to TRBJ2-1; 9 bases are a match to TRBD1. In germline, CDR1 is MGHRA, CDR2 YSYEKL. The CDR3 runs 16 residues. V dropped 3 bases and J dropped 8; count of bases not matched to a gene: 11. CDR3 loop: CASSHPGQGLQDEQFF. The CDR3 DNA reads TGCGCCAGCAGCCACCCGGGACAGGGCCTCCAGGATGAGCAGTTCTTC.

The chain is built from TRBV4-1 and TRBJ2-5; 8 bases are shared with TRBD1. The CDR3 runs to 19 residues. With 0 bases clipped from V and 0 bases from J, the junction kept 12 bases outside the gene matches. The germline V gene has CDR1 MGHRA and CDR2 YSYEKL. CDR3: CASSQDHGTGPAYQETQYF. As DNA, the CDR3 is TGCGCCAGCAGCCAAGATCACGGGACAGGCCCTGCATACCAAGAGACCCAGTACTTC.

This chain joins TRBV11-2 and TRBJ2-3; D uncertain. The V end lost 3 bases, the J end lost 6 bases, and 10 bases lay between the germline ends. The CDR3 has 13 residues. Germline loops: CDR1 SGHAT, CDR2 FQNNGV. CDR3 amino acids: CASSFRSADTQYF. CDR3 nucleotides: TGTGCCAGCAGCTTCCGATCCGCCGATACGCAGTATTTT.

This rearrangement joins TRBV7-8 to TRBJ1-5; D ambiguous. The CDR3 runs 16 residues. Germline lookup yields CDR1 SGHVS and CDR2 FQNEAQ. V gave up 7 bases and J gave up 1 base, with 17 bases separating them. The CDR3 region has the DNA TGTGCCAGCACCGGGGATCTACGGGCCAGCAATCAGCCCCAGCATTTT. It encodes CASTGDLRASNQPQHF.

CDR3 sequence reads: CASGFSSNTDTQYF. CDR3 coding DNA: TGTGCCAGCGGTTTCAGTTCTAACACAGATACGCAGTATTTT. The chain combines TRBV6-5 with TRBJ2-3; D call uncertain. Germline V gene sequence: CDR1 MNHEY, CDR2 SVGAGI. Trimming cost V 8 bases and J 2 bases, with 14 bases left between them. The CDR3 runs 14 residues.

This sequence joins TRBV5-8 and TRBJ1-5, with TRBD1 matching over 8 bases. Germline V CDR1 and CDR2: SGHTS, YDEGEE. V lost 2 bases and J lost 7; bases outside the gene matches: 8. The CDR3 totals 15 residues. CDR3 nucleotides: TGTGCCAGCAGCTTAAGACAGGGGACGGACCAGCCCCAGCATTTT. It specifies CASSLRQGTDQPQHF.

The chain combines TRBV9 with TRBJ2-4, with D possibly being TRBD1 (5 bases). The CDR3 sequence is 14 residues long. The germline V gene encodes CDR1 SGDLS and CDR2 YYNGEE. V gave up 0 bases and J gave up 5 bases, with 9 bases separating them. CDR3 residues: CASSVGRVENIQYF. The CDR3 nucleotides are TGTGCCAGCAGCGTAGGCAGGGTGGAAAACATTCAGTACTTC. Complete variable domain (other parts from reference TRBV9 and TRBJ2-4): DSGVTQTPKHLITATGQRVTLRCSPRSGDLSVYWYQQSLDQGLQFLIQYYNGEERAKGNILERFSAQQFPDLHSELNLSSLELGDSALYFCASSVGRVENIQYFGAGTRLSVL.

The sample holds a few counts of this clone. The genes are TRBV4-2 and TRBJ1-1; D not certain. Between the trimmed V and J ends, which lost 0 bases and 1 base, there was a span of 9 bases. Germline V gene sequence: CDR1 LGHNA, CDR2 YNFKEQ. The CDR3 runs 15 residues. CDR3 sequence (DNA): TGTGCCAGCAGCCAAGAAGGTTTAGAGAACACTGAAGCTTTCTTT. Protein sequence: CASSQEGLENTEAFF.

CDR3 loop: CASSELNNELFF. CDR3 DNA: TGTGCCAGCAGTGAGTTGAATAACGAGCTGTTTTTT. The chain is built from TRBV2 and TRBJ2-2; D is undetermined. V was cut by 3 bases and J by 11 bases, with 10 bases left in between. In germline, CDR1 is SNHLY, CDR2 FYNNEI. The CDR3 extends over 12 amino acids.

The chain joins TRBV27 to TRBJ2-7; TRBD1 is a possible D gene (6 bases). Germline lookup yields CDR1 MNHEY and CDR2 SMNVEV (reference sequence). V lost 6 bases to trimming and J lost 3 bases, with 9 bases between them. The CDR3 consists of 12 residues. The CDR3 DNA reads TGTGCCAGCAGCCTACAGGGCTACGAGCAGTACTTC. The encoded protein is CASSLQGYEQYF.

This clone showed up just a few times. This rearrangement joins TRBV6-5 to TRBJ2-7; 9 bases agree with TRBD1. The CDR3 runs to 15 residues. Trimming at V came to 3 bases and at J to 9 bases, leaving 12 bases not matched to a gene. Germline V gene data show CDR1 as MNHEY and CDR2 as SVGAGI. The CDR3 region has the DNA TGTGCCAGCAGTTATACAGGGGGCGCCGGGCTGGTGCAGTACTTC. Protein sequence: CASSYTGGAGLVQYF.

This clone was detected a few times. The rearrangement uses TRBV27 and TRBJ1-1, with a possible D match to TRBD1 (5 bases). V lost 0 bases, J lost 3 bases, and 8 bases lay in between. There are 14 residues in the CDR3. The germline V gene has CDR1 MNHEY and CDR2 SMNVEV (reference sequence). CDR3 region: CASSLSWGDTEAFF. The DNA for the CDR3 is TGTGCCAGCAGTTTATCGTGGGGGGACACTGAAGCTTTCTTT.